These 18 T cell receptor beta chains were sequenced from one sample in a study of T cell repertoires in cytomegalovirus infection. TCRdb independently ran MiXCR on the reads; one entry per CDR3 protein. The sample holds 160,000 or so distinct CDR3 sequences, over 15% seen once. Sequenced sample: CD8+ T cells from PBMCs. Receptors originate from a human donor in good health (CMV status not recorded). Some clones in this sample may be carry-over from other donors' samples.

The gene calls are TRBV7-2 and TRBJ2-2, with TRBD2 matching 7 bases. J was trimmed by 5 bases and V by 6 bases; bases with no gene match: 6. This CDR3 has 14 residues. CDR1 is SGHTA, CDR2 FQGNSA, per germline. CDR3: CASRSLATTGELFF. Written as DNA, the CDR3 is TGTGCCAGCAGGTCACTAGCGACAACCGGGGAGCTGTTTTTT.

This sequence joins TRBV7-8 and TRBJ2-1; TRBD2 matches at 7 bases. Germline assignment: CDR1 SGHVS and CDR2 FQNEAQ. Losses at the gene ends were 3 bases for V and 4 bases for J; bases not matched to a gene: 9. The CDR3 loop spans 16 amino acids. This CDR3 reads CASSFPREGRYNEQFF. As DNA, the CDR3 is TGTGCCAGCAGCTTCCCGAGGGAGGGCCGGTACAATGAGCAGTTCTTC.

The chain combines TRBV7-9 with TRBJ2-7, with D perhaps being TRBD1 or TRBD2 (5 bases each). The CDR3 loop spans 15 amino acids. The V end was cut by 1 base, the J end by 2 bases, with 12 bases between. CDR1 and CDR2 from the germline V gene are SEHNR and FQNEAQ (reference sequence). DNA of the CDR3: TGTGCCAGCAGCTTAGATGGGGGAGCGACCTACGAGCAGTACTTC. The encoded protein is CASSLDGGATYEQYF.

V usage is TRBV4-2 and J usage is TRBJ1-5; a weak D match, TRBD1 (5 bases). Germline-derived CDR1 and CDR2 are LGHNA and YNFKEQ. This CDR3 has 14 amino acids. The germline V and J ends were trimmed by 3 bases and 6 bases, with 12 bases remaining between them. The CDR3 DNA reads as TGTGCCAGCAGCCAGTTAGGGGAGGCTCAGCCCCAGCATTTT. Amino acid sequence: CASSQLGEAQPQHF.

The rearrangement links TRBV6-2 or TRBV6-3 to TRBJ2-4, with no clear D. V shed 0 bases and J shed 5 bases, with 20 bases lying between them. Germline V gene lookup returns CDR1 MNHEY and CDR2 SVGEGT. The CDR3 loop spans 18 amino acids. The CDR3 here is CASSYSISARPPENIQYF. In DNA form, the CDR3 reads TGTGCCAGCAGTTACTCGATATCGGCAAGGCCCCCCGAAAACATTCAGTACTTC.

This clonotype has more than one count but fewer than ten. The CDR3 DNA follows: TGTGCCAGCAGCACCAGGAGGGAGCAGTACTTC. This sequence encodes CASSTRREQYF. The chain combines TRBV7-9 with TRBJ2-7; weak D call: TRBD2 (5 bases). Germline assignment: CDR1 SEHNR and CDR2 FQNEAQ (reference sequence). V dropped 5 bases and J dropped 7 bases, with 9 bases sitting between them. This CDR3 contains 11 residues.

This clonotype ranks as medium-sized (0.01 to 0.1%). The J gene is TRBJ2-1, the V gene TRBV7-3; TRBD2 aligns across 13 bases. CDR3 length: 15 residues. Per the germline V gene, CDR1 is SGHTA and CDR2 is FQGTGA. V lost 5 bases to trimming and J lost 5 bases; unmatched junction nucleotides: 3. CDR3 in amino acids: CASSRGLAGDNEQFF. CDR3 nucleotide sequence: TGTGCCAGCAGCCGCGGACTAGCGGGGGACAATGAGCAGTTCTTC.

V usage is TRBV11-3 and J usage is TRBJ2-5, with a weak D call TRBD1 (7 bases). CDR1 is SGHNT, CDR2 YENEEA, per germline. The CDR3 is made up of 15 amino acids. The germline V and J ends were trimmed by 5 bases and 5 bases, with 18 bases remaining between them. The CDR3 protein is CASSPGTGEAETQYF. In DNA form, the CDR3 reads TGTGCCAGCAGCCCAGGAACAGGGGAGGCGGAGACCCAGTACTTC.

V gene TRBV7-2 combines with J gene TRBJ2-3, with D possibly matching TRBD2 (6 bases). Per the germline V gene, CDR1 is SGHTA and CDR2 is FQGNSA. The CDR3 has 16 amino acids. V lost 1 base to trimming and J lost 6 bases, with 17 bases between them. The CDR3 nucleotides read TGTGCCAGCAGCTTAGTATGGCGGGGAGCAACCGATACGCAGTATTTT. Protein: CASSLVWRGATDTQYF.

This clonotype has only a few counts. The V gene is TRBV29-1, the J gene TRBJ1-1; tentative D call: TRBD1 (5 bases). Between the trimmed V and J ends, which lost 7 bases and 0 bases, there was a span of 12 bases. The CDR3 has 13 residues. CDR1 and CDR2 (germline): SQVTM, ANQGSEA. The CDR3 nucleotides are TGCAGCGCCGTGGGGGGAATGAACACTGAAGCTTTCTTT. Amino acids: CSAVGGMNTEAFF. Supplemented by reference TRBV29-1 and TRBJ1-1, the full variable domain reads SAVISQKPSRDICQRGTSLTIQCQVDSQVTMMFWYRQQPGQSLTLIATANQGSEATYESGFVIDKFPISRPNLTFSTLTVSNMSPEDSSIYLCSAVGGMNTEAFFGQGTRLTVV.

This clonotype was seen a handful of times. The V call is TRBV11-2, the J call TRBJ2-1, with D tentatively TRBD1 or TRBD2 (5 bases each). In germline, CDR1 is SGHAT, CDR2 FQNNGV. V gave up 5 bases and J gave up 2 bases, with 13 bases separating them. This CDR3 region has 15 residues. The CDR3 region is CASSIRDGPYNEQFF. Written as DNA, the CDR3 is TGTGCCAGCAGCATCCGGGACGGACCCTACAATGAGCAGTTCTTC.

Here the CDR3 reads CSVLWGTGNTYEQYF. The CDR3 DNA follows: TGCAGCGTCCTCTGGGGCACAGGGAACACCTACGAGCAGTACTTC. The V call is TRBV29-1, the J call TRBJ2-7, with a possible D match to TRBD1 (6 bases). This CDR3 is built from 15 residues. Germline CDR1 reads SQVTM; CDR2 reads ANQGSEA. Between the trimmed V and J ends, which lost 6 bases and 2 bases, there was a span of 20 bases.

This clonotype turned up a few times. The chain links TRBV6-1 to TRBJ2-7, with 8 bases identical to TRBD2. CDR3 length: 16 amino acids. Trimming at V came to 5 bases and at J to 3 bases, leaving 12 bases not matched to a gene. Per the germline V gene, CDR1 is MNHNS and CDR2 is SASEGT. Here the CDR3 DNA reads TGTGCCAGCAGTTACGGGTTGGTAGCGGGGAGCTACGAGCAGTACTTC. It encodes CASSYGLVAGSYEQYF.

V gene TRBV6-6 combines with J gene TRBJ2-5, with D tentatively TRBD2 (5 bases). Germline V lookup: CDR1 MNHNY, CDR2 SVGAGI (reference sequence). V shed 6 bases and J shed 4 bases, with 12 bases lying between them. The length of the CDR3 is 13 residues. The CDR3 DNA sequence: TGTGCCAGCAGCACGGGGTTGGGAGAGACCCAGTACTTC. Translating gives CASSTGLGETQYF.

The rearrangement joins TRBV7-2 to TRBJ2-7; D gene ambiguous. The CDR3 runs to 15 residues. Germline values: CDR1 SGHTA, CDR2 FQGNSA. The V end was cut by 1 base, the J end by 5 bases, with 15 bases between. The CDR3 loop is CASSLGVGPAHEQYF. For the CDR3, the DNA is TGTGCCAGCAGCTTAGGGGTCGGCCCGGCTCACGAGCAGTACTTC. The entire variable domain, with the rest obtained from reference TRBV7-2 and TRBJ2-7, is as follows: GAGVSQSPSNKVTEKGKDVELRCDPISGHTALYWYRQSLGQGLEFLIYFQGNSAPDKSGLPSDRFSAERTGGSVSTLTIQRTQQEDSAVYLCASSLGVGPAHEQYFGPGTRLTVT.

The CDR3 DNA follows: TGTGCCAGCAGTCCCTGGGGAGAGGAGAACACTGAAGCTTTCTTT. It specifies CASSPWGEENTEAFF. This chain links TRBV28 with TRBJ1-1; D is ambiguous. Trimming stripped 5 bases from V and 1 base from J, with 14 bases between. Germline loops: CDR1 MDHEN, CDR2 SYDVKM. The CDR3 spans 15 residues.

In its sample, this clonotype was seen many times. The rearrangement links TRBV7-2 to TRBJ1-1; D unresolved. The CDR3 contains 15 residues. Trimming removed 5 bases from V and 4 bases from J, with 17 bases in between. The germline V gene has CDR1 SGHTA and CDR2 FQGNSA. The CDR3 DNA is TGTGCCAGCAGCCCACGGGCCCGGGCGGTCACTGAAGCTTTCTTT. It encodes CASSPRARAVTEAFF.

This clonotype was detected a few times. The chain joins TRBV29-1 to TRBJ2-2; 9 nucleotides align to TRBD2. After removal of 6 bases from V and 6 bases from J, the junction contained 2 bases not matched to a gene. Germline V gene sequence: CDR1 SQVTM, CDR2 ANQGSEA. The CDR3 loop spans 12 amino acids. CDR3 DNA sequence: TGCAGCGTCGCGGGGGGGTCCGGGGAGCTGTTTTTT. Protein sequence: CSVAGGSGELFF.